The 27 T cell receptor beta chains listed next were all sequenced from one sample in a study of blood T cell repertoires in COVID-19. Method: immunoSEQ multiplex PCR; TCRdb's copy keeps in-frame clones and lacks some. The sample includes nearly 400,000 clones, roughly 86% seen only once; the top ten take 1.5% to 2%. The sample consisted of PBMCs or T cells enriched from blood (not recorded which). The receptors come from a woman aged 25-40 years who had recovered from COVID-19.

The chain carries TRBV9 and TRBJ2-1; tentative D call: TRBD1 (5 bases). This CDR3 is built from 15 residues. V lost 3 bases and J 0 bases, leaving 10 bases between the germline ends. Germline V gene lookup returns CDR1 SGDLS and CDR2 YYNGEE. DNA of the CDR3: TGTGCCAGCAGCGCGACAGCGAGCTCCTACAATGAGCAGTTCTTC. It specifies CASSATASSYNEQFF.

The rearrangement uses TRBV6-5 and TRBJ2-1, with 11 bases identical to TRBD2. Germline lookup yields CDR1 MNHEY and CDR2 SVGAGI. With 6 bases clipped from V and 9 bases from J, the junction kept 10 bases outside the gene matches. This CDR3 has 15 residues. CDR3 DNA sequence: TGTGCCAGCAGGCCCGGGAGTAGCGGGAGGGCTGAGCAGTTCTTC. It is translated as CASRPGSSGRAEQFF.

The chain uses TRBV28 and TRBJ1-5, with D tentatively TRBD1 (6 bases). The CDR3 spans 16 residues. Trimming took 3 bases from V and 2 from J, leaving 14 bases between them. Germline V CDR1 and CDR2: MDHEN, SYDVKM. For the CDR3, the DNA is TGTGCCAGCAGTTTGCGCAGGGGCGGAGGCAATCAGCCCCAGCATTTT. It encodes CASSLRRGGGNQPQHF.

This rearrangement joins TRBV18 to TRBJ1-2; 9 bases line up with TRBD1. Germline CDR1 KGHSH, CDR2 LQKENI. The CDR3 has 14 residues. V was pared by 1 base and J by 8 bases, with 5 bases of the junction left unmatched. CDR3 protein: CASSPLDRGDGYTF. The CDR3 nucleotides read TGTGCCAGCTCACCACTAGACAGGGGGGACGGCTACACCTTC.

This sequence joins TRBV16 and TRBJ1-4; D unclear. V lost 2 bases to trimming and J lost 5 bases, with 15 bases between them. Germline assignment: CDR1 KGHSY and CDR2 FQNENV. The CDR3 has 16 amino acids. CDR3 nucleotide sequence: TGTGCCAGCAGCCAAGGTGGGCGAGACCCCAATGAAAAACTGTTTTTT. Residues: CASSQGGRDPNEKLFF.

J is TRBJ2-7 and V is TRBV27; 8 positions match TRBD1. Trimming took 5 bases from V and 0 from J; bases not matched to a gene: 6. The CDR3 runs to 15 residues. Germline assignment: CDR1 MNHEY and CDR2 SMNVEV (reference sequence). CDR3 coding DNA: TGTGCCAGCAGTCCCCGGACAGGGAGCTCCTACGAGCAGTACTTC. Translated, it gives CASSPRTGSSYEQYF.

This sequence joins TRBV25-1 and TRBJ1-1; D might be TRBD1 (6 bases). Germline-derived CDR1 and CDR2 are MGHDK and SYGVNS. The germline V and J ends were trimmed by 4 bases and 5 bases, with 14 bases remaining between them. The CDR3 is 14 residues long. CDR3 residues: CASSGIRGGTEAFF. CDR3 coding DNA: TGTGCCAGCAGTGGAATTCGAGGGGGAACTGAAGCTTTCTTT.

The genes are TRBV19 and TRBJ1-3, with D possibly being TRBD1 (5 bases). This CDR3 comprises 14 residues. V was cut by 9 bases and J by 3 bases, with 15 bases left in between. In germline, CDR1 is LNHDA, CDR2 SQIVND (reference sequence). The CDR3 protein is CASRTPGRGNTIYF. In DNA, the CDR3 is TGTGCCAGCAGAACCCCAGGGCGTGGAAACACCATATATTTT.

This chain links TRBV2 with TRBJ2-1, with D perhaps matching TRBD2 (5 bases). The CDR3 contains 11 residues. V gave up 8 bases and J gave up 6 bases, with 8 bases separating them. The germline V gene has CDR1 SNHLY and CDR2 FYNNEI. CDR3 in DNA: TGTGCCAGCGGGCGGGTCAATGAGCAGTTCTTC. Its protein product is CASGRVNEQFF.

The rearrangement joins TRBV11-2 to TRBJ1-1; D may be TRBD1 (5 bases). CDR1 SGHAT and CDR2 FQNNGV come from the germline V gene. The germline V and J ends were trimmed by 6 bases and 5 bases, with 10 bases remaining between them. This CDR3 spans 12 amino acids. The CDR3 region is CASSTRGTEAFF. The CDR3 region has the DNA TGTGCCAGCAGTACCCGGGGGACTGAAGCTTTCTTT.

This clone has only one observation. The chain recombines TRBV2 with TRBJ1-2, with D uncertain. This CDR3 contains 14 residues. V was shortened by 7 bases and J by 6 bases, with 18 bases between the two germline ends. Germline V lookup: CDR1 SNHLY, CDR2 FYNNEI. The CDR3 is CASTDDSTNNGYTF. CDR3 coding DNA: TGTGCCAGCACCGACGACTCCACTAATAATGGCTACACCTTC.

This clone turned up a few times. The chain has TRBV13 and TRBJ1-2; no clear D gene. Trimming removed 1 base from V and 4 bases from J, with 10 bases in between. Per germline, CDR1 PRHDT and CDR2 FYEKMQ (reference sequence). This CDR3 is 14 amino acids long. For the CDR3, the DNA is TGTGCCAGCAGCTTAGCGGGAGATGGCTATGGCTACACCTTC. Residues: CASSLAGDGYGYTF.

The chain recombines TRBV19 with TRBJ2-3; maybe TRBD1 (6 bases). Germline V gene data show CDR1 as LNHDA and CDR2 as SQIVND (reference sequence). The V gene lost 3 bases and the J gene lost 3 bases, with 7 bases spanning the gap. CDR3 length: 13 amino acids. The chain's CDR3 is CASSIQGTDTQYF. For the CDR3, the DNA is TGTGCCAGTAGTATTCAGGGGACAGATACGCAGTATTTT.

This rearrangement joins TRBV28 to TRBJ2-1, with 12 bases matching TRBD2. This CDR3 region has 15 residues. Trimming took 1 base from V and 10 from J; bases not matched to a gene: 5. CDR1 is MDHEN and CDR2 is SYDVKM in the germline V gene. In DNA, the CDR3 is TGTGCCAGCAGTTTATCTAGCGGGAGGGCGGGCGAGCAGTTCTTC. Encoded protein: CASSLSSGRAGEQFF.

The chain has TRBV10-3 and TRBJ1-1; D is ambiguous. Germline values: CDR1 ENHRY, CDR2 SYGVKD. V lost 4 bases to trimming and J lost 0 bases, with 9 bases between them. The CDR3 length is 14 residues. For the CDR3, the DNA is TGTGCCATCAGTGGATCGCAGATGAACACTGAAGCTTTCTTT. Translated: CAISGSQMNTEAFF.

The V call is TRBV7-2, the J call TRBJ1-4; TRBD1 aligns across 11 bases. Germline-derived CDR1 and CDR2 are SGHTA and FQGNSA. The CDR3 has 19 amino acids. Losses at the gene ends were 5 bases for V and 1 base for J; bases not matched to a gene: 12. CDR3 sequence: CASSRGLPGQGETNEKLFF. Here the CDR3 DNA reads TGTGCCAGCAGCAGGGGGCTTCCGGGACAGGGGGAAACTAATGAAAAACTGTTTTTT.

This clone came up once. This rearrangement joins TRBV9 to TRBJ2-2; weak D call: TRBD1 (6 bases). Germline V lookup: CDR1 SGDLS, CDR2 YYNGEE. The V end lost 5 bases, the J end lost 5 bases, and 13 bases lay between the germline ends. CDR3 length: 14 amino acids. The CDR3 sequence: CASRPGHPTGELFF. The CDR3 nucleotides read TGTGCCAGCAGGCCGGGACATCCGACCGGGGAGCTGTTTTTT.

CDR3 protein: CASSQDFSTANYGYTF. CDR3 nucleotides: TGTGCCAGCAGCCAAGACTTTTCGACAGCCAACTATGGCTACACCTTC. The V gene is TRBV3-1 (or the pseudogene TRBV3-2), the J gene TRBJ1-2; D is perhaps TRBD1 (5 bases). Germline V lookup: CDR1 LGHDT, CDR2 YNNKEL (reference sequence). CDR3 size: 16 residues. V lost 0 bases, J lost 2 bases, and 13 bases lay in between.

The chain has TRBV4-1 and TRBJ2-7, with 9 bases fitting TRBD1. This CDR3 is 15 amino acids long. Germline CDR1 reads MGHRA; CDR2 reads YSYEKL. After removal of 3 bases from V and 1 base from J, the junction contained 4 bases not matched to a gene. CDR3 amino acids: CASSHPGQGSYEQYF. The CDR3 DNA follows: TGCGCCAGCAGCCACCCGGGACAGGGATCCTACGAGCAGTACTTC.

The chain recombines TRBV6-5 with TRBJ1-1, with 8 bases lining up with TRBD1. In germline, CDR1 is MNHEY, CDR2 SVGAGI. V lost 4 bases to trimming and J lost 4 bases; unmatched junction nucleotides: 11. The CDR3 runs 16 residues. CDR3 in amino acids: CASSFSTGGSSTEAFF. The CDR3 nucleotides are TGTGCCAGCAGTTTTTCAACAGGGGGTAGTAGCACTGAAGCTTTCTTT.

V gene TRBV12-3 or TRBV12-4 combines with J gene TRBJ1-1, with D perhaps TRBD1 (5 bases). With 5 bases removed from V and 10 bases from J, the gap between germline ends came to 14 bases. The CDR3 spans 12 residues. The chain's CDR3 is CASSLVGRGAFF. The CDR3, as DNA: TGTGCCAGCAGTCTAGTGGGGCGCGGAGCTTTCTTT.

The chain carries TRBV30 and TRBJ1-4; D unresolved. The germline V and J ends were trimmed by 1 base and 3 bases, with 6 bases remaining between them. The CDR3 is made up of 13 amino acids. Looked up from germline, CDR1 is GTSNPN and CDR2 is SVGIG (reference sequence). The CDR3 is CAWSDTSNEKLFF. CDR3 sequence (DNA): TGTGCCTGGAGTGACACCTCTAATGAAAAACTGTTTTTT.

The sample holds one count of this clone. The genes are TRBV3-1 (or the pseudogene TRBV3-2) and TRBJ1-2, with TRBD1 identical over 9 bases. This CDR3 region has 13 residues. The junction had 2 bases not matched to a gene; V was cut back by 1 base and J by 8 bases. CDR1 and CDR2 from the germline V gene are LGHDT and YNNKEL (reference sequence). The CDR3 loop is CASSQGTGVGYTF. For the CDR3, the DNA is TGTGCCAGCAGCCAAGGGACAGGGGTCGGCTACACCTTC.

The V gene is TRBV15, the J gene TRBJ2-5; D unresolved. This CDR3 contains 14 residues. With 4 bases removed from V and 14 bases from J, the gap between germline ends came to 23 bases. Germline CDR1 is LNHNV and CDR2 is YYDKDF (reference sequence). Here the CDR3 DNA reads TGTGCCACCAGCACCACCAAGAGGCAACGCCTTGCATACTTC. It is translated as CATSTTKRQRLAYF.

The chain employs TRBV7-2 and TRBJ2-1; perhaps TRBD2 as D (5 bases). The CDR3 spans 14 residues. Germline V lookup: CDR1 SGHTA, CDR2 FQGNSA. V dropped 5 bases and J dropped 4 bases, with 12 bases sitting between them. The CDR3 protein is CASSPSGGYNEQFF. The CDR3 region has the DNA TGTGCCAGCAGCCCATCCGGAGGTTACAATGAGCAGTTCTTC.

About this clone: This CDR3 is also generated by other DNA sequences in the sample. The chain joins TRBV9 to TRBJ1-1; TRBD1 is a possible D gene (6 bases). In germline, CDR1 is SGDLS, CDR2 YYNGEE. The CDR3 is 13 residues long. Trimming stripped 2 bases from V and 1 base from J, with 6 bases between. CDR3 in DNA: TGTGCCAGCAGCGTGACAGGGAACACTGAAGCTTTCTTT. It codes for CASSVTGNTEAFF.

This clone was seen once. The V call is TRBV11-1, the J call TRBJ2-7; D possibly corresponds to TRBD2 (6 bases). CDR3 length: 16 amino acids. CDR1 and CDR2 from the germline V gene are SGHAT and FQDESV (reference sequence). Between the trimmed V and J ends, which lost 0 bases and 7 bases, there was a span of 19 bases. The CDR3 protein is CASSLAGLTEVREQYF. In DNA, the CDR3 is TGTGCCAGCAGCTTAGCGGGACTGACCGAAGTGCGGGAGCAGTACTTC.